The 10 T cell receptor beta chains below all came from one sample that was sequenced in a study of blood T cell repertoires in COVID-19 (dated by TCRdb to about 2020). Preparation of the library involved the immunoSEQ multiplex PCR assay. As stored in TCRdb, this immuneACCESS dataset retains in-frame rearrangements with V and J assigned. A fraction of the clones does not appear; measured against another copy, unresolved V genes explain less than half of the discrepancy, and the remainder lacks a known reason. For this sample the table gives 200,000 to 300,000 clones, of which approximately 91% were detected only once. About 0.64% of the sample is held by the ten biggest clonotypes. The sample taken for sequencing was peripheral blood. The receptors derive from a human donor in a cohort sampled during active COVID-19.

The genes are TRBV28 and TRBJ1-2, with 11 bases identical to TRBD1. J was trimmed by 6 bases and V by 4 bases; bases with no gene match: 7. The V gene's germline CDR1 is MDHEN and CDR2 SYDVKM. The CDR3 covers 15 residues. The CDR3 DNA is TGTGCCAGCAGTTCCTCCGGACAGGGGGCAAATGGCTACACCTTC. Translation gives CASSSSGQGANGYTF.

In this sample, this clone turned up once. The rearrangement joins TRBV4-1 to TRBJ2-7; 12 nucleotides agree with TRBD2. The CDR3 runs 17 residues. With 3 bases clipped from V and 5 bases from J, the junction kept 11 bases outside the gene matches. Germline V gives CDR1 MGHRA, CDR2 YSYEKL. In nucleotides, the CDR3 is TGCGCCAGCAGCCATGGACTAGCGGGATCAGGGGGAAACGAGCAGTACTTC. Translating gives CASSHGLAGSGGNEQYF.

This clone was recorded only once. The chain employs TRBV19 and TRBJ2-2, with 8 nucleotides matching TRBD1. The CDR3 sequence is 14 residues long. Germline V gene data show CDR1 as LNHDA and CDR2 as SQIVND (reference sequence). After removal of 6 bases from V and 4 bases from J, the junction contained 4 bases not matched to a gene. The CDR3 loop reads CASSRRGRTGELFF. The CDR3 region has the DNA TGTGCCAGTAGCCGCAGGGGGCGCACCGGGGAGCTGTTTTTT.

This chain joins TRBV27 and TRBJ1-4, with TRBD1 matching 8 bases. Per germline, CDR1 MNHEY and CDR2 SMNVEV (reference sequence). There are 14 residues in the CDR3. Trimming removed 7 bases from V and 6 bases from J; junction bases left unmatched: 7. CDR3 protein: CASKKDRDDEKLFF. DNA for the CDR3: TGTGCCAGCAAAAAGGACAGGGACGATGAAAAACTGTTTTTT.

The J gene is TRBJ1-1, the V gene TRBV6-2 or TRBV6-3; D is unclear. Trimming stripped 5 bases from V and 1 base from J, with 14 bases between. This CDR3 comprises 15 residues. Germline V CDR1 and CDR2: MNHEY, SVGEGT. CDR3 sequence (DNA): TGTGCCAGCAGTACGCGGGCGGCGGCGAACACTGAAGCTTTCTTT. Translated: CASSTRAAANTEAFF.

The V call is TRBV5-1, the J call TRBJ2-1; unclear D gene. The germline V and J ends were trimmed by 0 bases and 7 bases, with 17 bases remaining between them. Germline V gene lookup returns CDR1 SGHRS and CDR2 YFSETQ. This CDR3 contains 16 residues. This chain's CDR3 is CASSLVEQLIRNEQFF. CDR3 bases: TGCGCCAGCAGCTTGGTCGAACAGTTAATCAGGAATGAGCAGTTCTTC.

V gene TRBV7-9 combines with J gene TRBJ1-3; D ambiguous. In germline, CDR1 is SEHNR, CDR2 FQNEAQ (reference sequence). CDR3 length: 16 amino acids. Trimming removed 5 bases from V and 0 bases from J, with 14 bases in between. CDR3 residues: CASSRPVAVSGNTIYF. The CDR3 region has the DNA TGTGCCAGCAGCCGGCCTGTAGCTGTCTCTGGAAACACCATATATTTT. Full variable domain (rest looked up from reference TRBV7-9 and TRBJ1-3): DTGVSQNPRHKITKRGQNVTFRCDPISEHNRLYWYRQTLGQGPEFLTYFQNEAQLEKSRLLSDRFSAERPKGSFSTLEIQRTEQGDSAMYLCASSRPVAVSGNTIYFGEGSWLTVV.

CDR3 sequence reads: CASSHSSKPPTGDSYEQYF. The DNA of the CDR3 is TGCGCCAGCAGCCACTCCTCTAAACCCCCGACAGGGGATTCCTACGAGCAGTACTTC. The chain links TRBV4-1 to TRBJ2-7; 8 positions match TRBD1. V dropped 3 bases and J dropped 1; count of bases not matched to a gene: 17. Germline CDR1 and CDR2: MGHRA and YSYEKL. This CDR3 has 19 residues.

There are a few counts of this clone. The chain joins TRBV5-1 to TRBJ1-4; the D gene is possibly TRBD1 (6 bases). V was cut by 4 bases and J by 5 bases, with 12 bases left in between. Germline V gives CDR1 SGHRS, CDR2 YFSETQ. CDR3 length equals 14 residues. The CDR3 reads CASSQDSFNEKLFF. The CDR3 DNA reads TGCGCCAGCAGCCAGGACAGCTTCAATGAAAAACTGTTTTTT.

J is TRBJ2-7 and V is TRBV7-9; 7 bases are a match to TRBD1. Germline CDR1 reads SEHNR; CDR2 reads FQNEAQ (reference sequence). This CDR3 is 16 amino acids long. V trimming: 4 bases; J trimming: 3 bases; junction bases outside the gene matches: 12. The DNA of the CDR3 is TGTGCCAGCAGCTCCTTAGGACAGGCCATGGTCTACGAGCAGTACTTC. Its protein is CASSSLGQAMVYEQYF.